These T cell receptor beta chains were read from a single sample in a study of blood T cells in healthy people across ages. From the 5' RACE reads, TCRdb called clonotypes with MiXCR, one entry per CDR3 protein. The table has approximately 2,000,000 distinct CDR3 sequences, more than 35% seen once. The sequencing sample was made of blood. The receptors were sampled from a human donor in good health. The CDR3 runs from the conserved cysteine through the conserved F or W. The D gene is left open where the match is weak. The listing skips clone size in some rows; elsewhere it reads once, few, many or a size class.

clone_size	v_call	d_call	j_call	cdr3_length	cdr3_nt	cdr3_aa
once	TRBV20-1	.	TRBJ1-6	15	TGCAGTGCTAGTGGCAGGGGCTCCTATAATTCACCCCTCCACTTT	CSASGRGSYNSPLHF
.	TRBV7-3	.	TRBJ1-1	14	TGTGCCAGCAGCTGTGGAGGTGGGAACACTGAAGCTTTCTTT	CASSCGGGNTEAFF
many	TRBV29-1	.	TRBJ1-2	12	TGCAGCGTTGATCAGCTTTACTATGGCTACACCTTC	CSVDQLYYGYTF
.	TRBV7-9	.	TRBJ1-2	16	TGTGCCAGCAGCCTTCTTACAGACGAAAACAACTATGGCTACACCTTC	CASSLLTDENNYGYTF
few	TRBV7-2	.	TRBJ1-2	12	TGTGCCAGCAGCTTAAAAATTGGAGGCTACACCTTC	CASSLKIGGYTF
.	TRBV5-1	.	TRBJ1-1	15	TGCGCCAGCAGCGCCCCAGGGGCGATGAACACTGAAGCTTTCTTT	CASSAPGAMNTEAFF
once	TRBV10-3	TRBD2	TRBJ2-1	15	TGTGCCATCAGTGAATTGGGGGGGGACTACAATGAGCAGTTCTTC	CAISELGGDYNEQFF
.	TRBV9	TRBD1	TRBJ1-2	15	TGTGCCAGCAGCGGTCACAGGGGGCAGTTGAGTGGCTACACCTTC	CASSGHRGQLSGYTF
.	TRBV10-3	.	TRBJ2-4	13	TGTGCCATCAGTGAGTCGAGTTGGGACGTGCAGTACTTC	CAISESSWDVQYF
.	TRBV7-9	.	TRBJ1-2	14	TGTGCCAGCAGCTTGATAACAGGAGCCTGTGGCTACACCTTC	CASSLITGACGYTF
.	TRBV7-9	.	TRBJ2-3	14	TGTGCCAGCAGCCGCCGAGACTGGGCAGATACGCAGTATTTT	CASSRRDWADTQYF
few	TRBV6-2/TRBV6-3	.	TRBJ2-1	16	TGTGCCAGCAGTTATACCTTCCCGGGAAGTACGAATGAGCAGTTCTTC	CASSYTFPGSTNEQFF
.	TRBV7-6	.	TRBJ2-5	15	TGTGCCAGCAGCTTACCCCGAAACCTCCAAGAGACCCAGTATTTC	CASSLPRNLQETQYF
.	TRBV15	.	TRBJ2-1	12	TGTGCCACCAGCAGTCAGGCGTCTGAGCAGTTCTTC	CATSSQASEQFF
.	TRBV3-1	.	TRBJ1-6	16	TGTGCCAGCAGCCAATCAACTCAGGGGAAGAATTCACCCCTCCACTTT	CASSQSTQGKNSPLHF
.	TRBV4-3	.	TRBJ1-2	14	TGCGCCAGCAGCCAAGTGAAAGGAACCTATGGCTACACCTTC	CASSQVKGTYGYTF
.	TRBV2	TRBD2	TRBJ2-7	14	TGTGCCAGCAGTGAAGGTCTAGCGGGGCGCGAGCAGTACTTC	CASSEGLAGREQYF
.	TRBV7-6	TRBD2	TRBJ2-7	19	TGTGCCAGCAGCTCAGAGTGGGGACTAAGACGGACCAGCTCCTACGAGCAGTACTTC	CASSSEWGLRRTSSYEQYF
few	TRBV5-1	TRBD1	TRBJ1-4	16	TGCGCCAGCAGCTTAGGGGACAGGGGGCCGAATGAAAAACTGTTTTTT	CASSLGDRGPNEKLFF